This T cell receptor beta chain was captured by sequencing in a study of human T cells and chemical hapten exposure. Study-wide points: The number of TCRs above 1 in 1000 frequency did not change after DPC sensitization.

MiXCR, run by TCRdb on the RACE reads, gives a single entry per CDR3 protein. The repertoire has tens of thousands of distinct CDR3 sequences, under 13% of them found once; the top ten carry about 28%. Germline loops: CDR1 MNHEY, CDR2 SMNVEV (reference sequence). The CDR3 consists of 12 residues. V was pared by 10 bases and J by 2 bases, with 12 bases between. This clonotype was seen repeatedly, ten times or more. Antigen: not known. Noted time point: pre-sensitization, week 0. The treatment here: therapeutic diphenylcyclopropenone sensitization with weekly scalp DPC. RNA extraction used unfractionated whole blood as the source of total RNA.

This TCR came from a man in his fifties or sixties with alopecia areata. Some clones in this sample may be carry-over from other donors' samples. The sequenced sample was whole blood, obtained in connection with sensitization to the hapten diphenylcyclopropenone (DPC). The gene calls are TRBV27 and TRBJ2-7, with D maybe TRBD1 (6 bases). CDR3 region: CATEGGPYEQYF. For the CDR3, the DNA is TGTGCCACCGAAGGGGGACCCTACGAGCAGTACTTC.